The 5 T cell receptor beta chains below were found in one sample sequenced in a study of T cell responses to AZD1222 COVID-19 vaccine. Clones were read by immunoSEQ multiplex PCR, and TCRdb kept only the in-frame ones, dropping some. This sample yields 150,000 or so clones, of which 88% are seen a single time; approximately 7.2% belongs to the top ten. The input for sequencing was peripheral blood, taken after recovery from COVID-19. The receptors derive from an adult who had recovered from COVID-19.

The chain uses TRBV2 and TRBJ2-6; 7 positions agree with TRBD1. Germline CDR1 reads SNHLY; CDR2 reads FYNNEI. Trimming cost V 7 bases and J 4 bases; bases outside gene matches: 10. The CDR3 extends over 16 amino acids. The CDR3 spells CASIPDRVAGANVLTF. DNA of the CDR3: TGTGCCAGCATTCCTGACAGGGTAGCCGGGGCCAACGTCCTGACTTTC.

This clone is a singleton in its sample. The gene calls are TRBV7-2 and TRBJ1-1; weak D call: TRBD1 (5 bases). Germline V lookup: CDR1 SGHTA, CDR2 FQGNSA. Trimming shortened V by 4 bases and J by 1 base, and 13 bases separated the two germline ends. The length of the CDR3 is 15 residues. As DNA, the CDR3 is TGTGCCAGCAGCTCTACCGGGGGACCGAACACTGAAGCTTTCTTT. Translation: CASSSTGGPNTEAFF.

V gene TRBV27 combines with J gene TRBJ1-4; D is uncertain. Germline CDR1 and CDR2: MNHEY and SMNVEV (reference sequence). V was pared by 5 bases and J by 5 bases, with 12 bases between. The CDR3 has 14 residues. The CDR3 region is CASSPRAGNEKLFF. As DNA, the CDR3 is TGTGCCAGCAGTCCCCGGGCAGGCAATGAAAAACTGTTTTTT.

J is TRBJ1-1 and V is TRBV6-2 or TRBV6-3; 11 nucleotides align to TRBD1. This CDR3 is built from 18 residues. The V and J ends lost 1 base and 4 bases, in that order; junction bases with no gene match: 11. Germline V gene lookup returns CDR1 MNHEY and CDR2 SVGEGT. The CDR3 protein is CASSYLPPDRGRSTEAFF. CDR3 bases: TGTGCCAGCAGTTACTTACCTCCGGACAGGGGGCGGAGCACTGAAGCTTTCTTT.

The chain combines TRBV18 with TRBJ2-7; 8 positions match TRBD1. The length of the CDR3 is 15 residues. Germline V gene sequence: CDR1 KGHSH, CDR2 LQKENI. The ends lost 4 bases at V and 2 bases at J; junction bases unmatched: 7. The CDR3 DNA is TGTGCCAGCTCACGGGGACAGGTTCCTACCTACGAGCAGTACTTC. Translating it yields CASSRGQVPTYEQYF.